This entry is about one T cell receptor beta chain. The sample comes from a study of blood T cell repertoires in COVID-19. Study summary: Sites across the United States, Italy and Spain contributed samples from acute and convalescent COVID-19.

The CDR3 is 15 amino acids. Germline CDR1 and CDR2: SGHRS and YFSETQ. The V gene end was trimmed by 7 bases and the J gene end by 0 bases; junction bases not matched to a gene: 6. In the study's own analysis: Scientists estimated how many nucleated cells there were by amplifying reference gene primers. TCRdb keeps only in-frame clones here, not all; method: immunoSEQ multiplex PCR. That table gives V, J and clone size, and the DNA gave D and trimming. The table includes under 250,000 clones, over 70% detected once. This TCR was recovered from a man between 40 and 49 years old with active or convalescent COVID-19. Sequenced: peripheral blood. The J gene is TRBJ2-1, the V gene TRBV5-1; TRBD1 agrees at 8 bases. The CDR3 sequence is CASGGQESSYNEQFF. Here the CDR3 DNA reads TGCGCCAGCGGGGGACAGGAGAGCTCCTACAATGAGCAGTTCTTC.